This T cell receptor beta chain emerged from a study of blood T cells in healthy people across ages. Study conclusions and caveats: The fall in TCR beta diversity per million T cells was roughly linear with age. Diversity figures derived from one million T cells were judged to underestimate the true value.

PCR was performed a second time for roughly 7 to 12 cycles using a sample-barcoded 5' primer and a J-beta primer mix. TCRdb passed the 5' RACE reads through MiXCR, listing each CDR3 protein once. Of some 750,000 distinct CDR3 sequences listed, 22% were seen once; the top ten hold approximately 20%. A word on this clonotype: Its antigen is currently unknown.

The receptor's source is a man between 65 and 80 years old in good health. The material sequenced was blood.

The CDR3 sequence: CASSSRGGEQFF. The CDR3 DNA sequence: TGTGCCAGCAGCTCGCGAGGGGGTGAGCAGTTCTTC. The rearrangement joins TRBV13 to TRBJ2-1, with D possibly being TRBD1 (6 bases). The CDR3 runs 12 residues. Trimming removed 4 bases at V and 9 bases at J, with 10 bases between. Germline values: CDR1 PRHDT, CDR2 FYEKMQ (reference sequence).